The 3 T cell receptor beta chains listed next were all sequenced from one sample in a study of metastatic and nonmetastatic thyroid tumors. Every patient underwent thyroid surgery untreated. TCRdb used MiXCR to call clones anew from the PCR reads. The data show some 33,000 clones, with roughly 10% seen just once and 15% to 20% held by the top ten. Sequencing input: blood. These receptors were obtained from a female donor with papillary thyroid cancer or a benign thyroid nodule (not recorded which). Some clones in this sample may be carry-over from other donors' samples.

Notes on this clone: Other DNA sequences from this sample encode an identical CDR3 as well. The chain uses TRBV11-3 and TRBJ2-3; D is unclear. Germline V gene sequence: CDR1 SGHNT, CDR2 YENEEA. The CDR3 covers 15 residues. V dropped 5 bases and J dropped 1 base, with 13 bases sitting between them. In nucleotides, the CDR3 is TGTGCCAGCAGCCCCCTGGGTGGGGGCACAGATACGCAGTATTTT. It encodes CASSPLGGGTDTQYF.

This chain joins TRBV20-1 and TRBJ2-1, with TRBD1 as a possible D gene (6 bases). The germline V and J ends were trimmed by 1 base and 2 bases, with 9 bases remaining between them. Germline assignment: CDR1 DFQATT and CDR2 SNEGSKA (reference sequence). This CDR3 contains 14 residues. CDR3 nucleotide sequence: TGCAGTGCTAGAGTCGGACAGACCTACAATGAGCAGTTCTTC. It codes for CSARVGQTYNEQFF.

In its sample, this clone was seen many times. This rearrangement joins TRBV28 to TRBJ1-3; D perhaps matches TRBD1 (5 bases). Per germline, CDR1 MDHEN and CDR2 SYDVKM. V lost 8 bases and J lost 0, with 11 bases in between. The CDR3 sequence is 14 residues long. The CDR3 DNA follows: TGTGCCAGCCGTGGACACCCCTCTGGAAACACCATATATTTT. Its translation: CASRGHPSGNTIYF. Variable domain in full (rest from reference TRBV28 and TRBJ1-3): DVKVTQSSRYLVKRTGEKVFLECVQDMDHENMFWYRQDPGLGLRLIYFSYDVKMKEKGDIPEGYSVSREKKERFSLILESASTNQTSMYLCASRGHPSGNTIYFGEGSWLTVV.